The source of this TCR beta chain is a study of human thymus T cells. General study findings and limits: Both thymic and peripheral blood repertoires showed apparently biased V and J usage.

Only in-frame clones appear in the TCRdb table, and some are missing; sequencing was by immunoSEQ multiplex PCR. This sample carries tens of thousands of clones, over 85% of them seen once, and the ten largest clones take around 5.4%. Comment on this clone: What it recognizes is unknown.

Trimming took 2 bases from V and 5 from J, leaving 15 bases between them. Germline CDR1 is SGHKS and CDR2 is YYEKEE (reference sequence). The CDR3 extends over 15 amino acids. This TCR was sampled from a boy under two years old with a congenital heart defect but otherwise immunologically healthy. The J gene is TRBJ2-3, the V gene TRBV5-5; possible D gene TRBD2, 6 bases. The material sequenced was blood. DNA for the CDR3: TGTGCCAGCAGCTTTGCGGGGCCTCTTGGAGATACGCAGTATTTT. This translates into CASSFAGPLGDTQYF. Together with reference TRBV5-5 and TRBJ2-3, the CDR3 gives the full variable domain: DAGVTQSPTHLIKTRGQQVTLRCSPISGHKSVSWYQQVLGQGPQFIFQYYEKEERGRGNFPDRFSARQFPNYSSELNVNALLLGDSALYLCASSFAGPLGDTQYFGPGTRLTVL.